A single sample is the source of the 7 T cell receptor beta chains below, sequenced in a study of blood T cells in healthy people across ages. With a J-beta primer mix and a sample-barcoded 5' primer, a second PCR ran 7 to 11 cycles. One entry per CDR3 protein results from TCRdb running MiXCR on the 5' RACE reads. The sample records about 1.5 million distinct CDR3 sequences, 42% being singletons. The sample consisted of blood. Source of these receptors: a woman aged 18 to 35 in good health.

This clonotype was counted once. The chain couples TRBV27 to TRBJ2-1, with 9 bases aligning to TRBD1. Germline CDR1 and CDR2: MNHEY and SMNVEV (reference sequence). The CDR3 has 15 residues. V gave up 4 bases and J gave up 8 bases; unmatched junction bases: 9. CDR3: CASSSLTGTGYEQFF. The CDR3 DNA is TGTGCCAGCAGTTCATTAACCGGGACAGGGTATGAGCAGTTCTTC.

About this clonotype: This could be a read error, since a much larger clone is one nucleotide away. The chain recombines TRBV15 with TRBJ2-1, with TRBD2 identical over 11 bases. V lost 0 bases and J lost 7; bases outside the gene matches: 8. The CDR3 is 17 amino acids. Germline V gene sequence: CDR1 LNHNV, CDR2 YYDKDF (reference sequence). The CDR3 here is CATSRDRAGLAVNEQFF. In DNA, the CDR3 is TGTGCCACCAGCAGAGATCGTGCGGGACTAGCGGTTAATGAGCAGTTCTTC.

This chain connects TRBV5-5 to TRBJ2-3; possible D gene TRBD1, 5 bases. The V end lost 2 bases, the J end lost 5 bases, and 18 bases lay between the germline ends. The germline CDR1 and CDR2 sequences are SGHKS and YYEKEE (reference sequence). The CDR3 is 16 amino acids. CDR3: CASSFHRTSSLDTQYF. The CDR3 nucleotides read TGTGCCAGCAGCTTCCACAGGACCTCTTCCTTAGATACGCAGTATTTT.

This rearrangement joins TRBV28 to TRBJ1-5; D possibly corresponds to TRBD1 (6 bases). V shed 4 bases and J shed 5 bases, with 18 bases lying between them. The length of the CDR3 is 16 residues. The germline CDR1 and CDR2 sequences are MDHEN and SYDVKM. The CDR3 loop reads CASSSLEGGVYQPQHF. CDR3 DNA: TGTGCCAGCAGTTCCCTGGAAGGGGGGGTATATCAGCCCCAGCATTTT.

The CDR3, as DNA: TGTGCCAGCAGCTTAGGGCTAGCGGGGACCAACACAGATACGCAGTATTTT. Amino acid sequence: CASSLGLAGTNTDTQYF. The chain uses TRBV11-2 and TRBJ2-3; 9 bases fit TRBD2. This CDR3 contains 17 residues. Trimming removed 1 base from V and 2 bases from J; junction bases left unmatched: 7. Germline-derived CDR1 and CDR2 are SGHAT and FQNNGV.

The chain carries TRBV2 and TRBJ2-3; no clear D. The CDR3 is made up of 16 amino acids. Germline loops: CDR1 SNHLY, CDR2 FYNNEI. Deletions cut 3 bases from V and 6 bases from J, with 19 bases between. The CDR3 protein is CASSDGWSRAGDTQYF. CDR3 nucleotide sequence: TGTGCCAGCAGTGATGGGTGGTCCCGAGCTGGCGATACGCAGTATTTT. Full variable domain (rest looked up from reference TRBV2 and TRBJ2-3): EPEVTQTPSHQVTQMGQEVILRCVPISNHLYFYWYRQILGQKVEFLVSFYNNEISEKSEIFDDQFSVERPDGSNFTLKIRSTKLEDSAMYFCASSDGWSRAGDTQYFGPGTRLTVL.

This clonotype was observed a few times. The chain carries TRBV20-1 and TRBJ1-2; 9 nucleotides line up with TRBD1. Germline V gene sequence: CDR1 DFQATT, CDR2 SNEGSKA (reference sequence). The CDR3 sequence is 13 residues long. V trimming: 6 bases; J trimming: 8 bases; junction bases outside the gene matches: 10. As DNA, the CDR3 is TGCAGTGCCACGGACAGGGGTGCGTGGGGCTACACCTTC. This gives the protein CSATDRGAWGYTF.